This TCR beta chain derives from a study of T cell responses to AZD1222 COVID-19 vaccine (dated by TCRdb to the early 2020s). Context from the whole study: Because spike-specific TCR depth and breadth did not differ between the two schedules, AZD1222 recipients who got a second dose at roughly 4 weeks were pooled with those who got a second dose at roughly 12 weeks. Enrollment into the trials was organized by age into subgroups of 18-55, 56-69 and 70-plus years, and those subgroups contained roughly 150, 30 and 60 TCR-sequenced participants, respectively. A total of just over 230 trial participants underwent TCR sequencing, of whom some 210 received two doses of AZD1222 and around 25 received two doses of the MenACWY control vaccine. Broader findings and caveats from the paper: In the small 56-69-year group, the increase in depth fell short of significance, most likely because of low power. No day 14 peak-response samples were available, so repertoires were characterized only after the peak T cell response. A significant rise in spike-specific TCR breadth and depth was observed after two AZD1222 doses relative to day 0 and relative to MenACWY recipients. Conclusions about previously exposed vaccinees are limited, since just a handful of AZD1222 recipients were seropositive for SARS-CoV-2 at baseline. Vaccine-associated CD4 TCRs spanned the whole spike protein, with dominant responses in regions 160-218 and 743-854. Reportedly, almost half of the unique spike-specific TCRs recognized epitopes lying outside the regions that are mutated in the B.1.351 and B.1.1.7 variants. Participants were mostly white British, with more females than males. The authors suggested clonal diversity may have been underestimated.

The CDR3 regions of human TCRbeta chains were analyzed by immunosequencing. Concerning the study's data processing: TCRs in the repertoires were compared against a reference library of SARS-CoV-2-specific TCRs that had been generated with the MIRA antigen-specificity platform. Breadth was defined as the fraction of unique TCRs that were SARS-CoV-2-associated. Depth was defined as the fraction of total T cells that were SARS-CoV-2-associated. Using the MIRA data, each spike-specific TCR was mapped to the spike region that the TCR reacts to and placed in a CD4 or CD8 class. Log10-transformed breadth and depth values were compared by one-way ANOVA with Sidak's multiple comparisons tests. The table comes from immuneACCESS by way of TCRdb, which keeps in-frame sequences with V and J called. Part of the clones is missing from these tables; in studies checked, under half for an unresolved V gene and the rest for unknown reasons. V, J and clone size are those of that table, while D and trimming were read from the DNA. The table for this sample lists under 70,000 clones; over 80% of them were counted only once. The top ten clonotypes cover about 14% of the sample.

As to this clone: The clone's antigen remains unknown. No much larger clonotype is one base removed from it; base qualities were not supplied.

The time point label, as the study defines it: baseline before first vaccination. Samples from vaccinated people were obtained from the UK trials COV001 and COV002, which included a single-blind randomized controlled phase 2/3 trial of AZD1222 (ChAdOx1 nCoV-19) in healthy adults. For TCRbeta chain sequencing, PBMC samples from trial participants were taken at day 0 and at day 28 after the second dose. CDR1 is given as WSHSY and CDR2 as SAAADI, both from the germline V gene. The CDR3 runs 14 residues from the cysteine to the phenylalanine. Just the 42-base CDR3 DNA is kept, in frame starting at base 1. Relative to germline, V is 0 bases shorter and J is 5 bases shorter, with 10 bases between their ends.

This TCR was recovered from an adult in good health. The chain uses TRBV10-2 and TRBJ1-1; perhaps TRBD1 is the D gene, with 5 bases matching. Material: peripheral blood, obtained on day 0 of AZD1222 vaccination. The CDR3 protein: CASSESEGRTEAFF. In nucleotides, the sequence is TGCGCCAGCAGTGAGTCGGAGGGGCGAACTGAAGCTTTCTTT.